The clone carrying this TCR beta chain was found a few times. What was sequenced were expressed TCRB transcripts, since all of the isolated RNA had been reverse transcribed. TCRdb keeps only in-frame clones here, not all; method: immunoSEQ multiplex PCR. Of about 140,000 clones in the sample, 6.9% are singletons; the top ten hold about 1.4%. These data come from a study of beta chain features in type 1 diabetes. Heparinised blood was drawn once per donor, averaging roughly 110 mL. This CDR3 has 14 residues. V trimming: 4 bases; J trimming: 5 bases; junction bases outside the gene matches: 7. Germline V gene lookup returns CDR1 SGHTA and CDR2 FQGNSA.

The source of this sequence is a woman under 40 in good health. The chain joins TRBV7-2 to TRBJ1-2; TRBD1 matches 7 bases. The specimen was central memory CD4+ T cells from blood. The CDR3 spells CASSSDRSGYGYTF. The CDR3 nucleotides are TGTGCCAGCAGCTCGGACAGGTCTGGATATGGCTACACCTTC.